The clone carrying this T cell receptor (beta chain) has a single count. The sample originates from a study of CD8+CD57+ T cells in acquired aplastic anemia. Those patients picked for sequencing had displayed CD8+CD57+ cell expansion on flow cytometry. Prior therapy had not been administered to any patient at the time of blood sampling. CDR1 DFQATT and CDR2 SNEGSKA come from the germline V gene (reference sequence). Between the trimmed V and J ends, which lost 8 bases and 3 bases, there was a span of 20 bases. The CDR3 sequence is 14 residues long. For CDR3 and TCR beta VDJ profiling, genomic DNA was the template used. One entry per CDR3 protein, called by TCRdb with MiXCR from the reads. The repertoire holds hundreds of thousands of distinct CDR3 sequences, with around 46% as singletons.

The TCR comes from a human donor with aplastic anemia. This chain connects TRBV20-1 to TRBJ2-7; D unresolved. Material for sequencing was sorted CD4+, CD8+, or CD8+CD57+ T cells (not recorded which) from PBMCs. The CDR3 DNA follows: TGCAGTTTATCCCTCGTCTCGGGCGTCTACGAGCAGTACTTC. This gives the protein CSLSLVSGVYEQYF.